Sequencing of this T cell receptor (beta chain) was carried out in a study of cytomegalovirus exposure and HLA in healthy donors (dated by TCRdb to the late 2010s). As for the study more broadly: The roughly 650 repertoires of the first cohort and the approximately 110 validation repertoires were produced on the same platform, according to a later analysis. A separate validation cohort of roughly 120 different subjects was used in addition to the roughly 700-subject first cohort. The study aimed to test whether cataloging public T cell receptors could reveal signatures of past pathogen exposure. High-throughput TCR immunosequencing, statistical association of individual TCRs with disease status, and machine learning were combined to predict cytomegalovirus infection status.

Library prep was done by the immunoSEQ multiplex PCR assay. The authors' analysis ran thus. To diagnose cytomegalovirus status from the catalog of TCR beta chain sequences, a statistical classification framework was built. TCRdb obtained this table from immuneACCESS and retained in-frame rearrangements with V and J assigned. These tables miss some clones; where compared with another copy, unresolved V genes account for less than half of the shortfall, and the remainder is unexplained. Clone size and V and J calls were adopted from that table, with D and trimming inferred from the DNA. Across this sample there are some 64,000 clones, with less than 96% seen only once. Of the sample, less than 1.5% falls within the top ten clones. Donors formed part of the validation cohort, which comprised fewer than 150 subjects and was distinct from the first cohort of under 850 subjects. Broad study findings and their caveats: The authors suggested that the approach could potentially be generalized to other disease states and immunological phenotypes. In the study, some 160 TCR beta chains were listed as associated with cytomegalovirus. Most TCR sequences were observed very rarely across donors, whereas some public TCRs were present in many individuals. A later analysis had no HLA typing for the validation cohort, so co-occurrence there was scored across all 130 or so repertoires. In vitro tests confirmed that three of the cytomegalovirus-associated TCR beta chains recognize cytomegalovirus antigens. Of the cluster scores, roughly 93% were above 0 in a later analysis, which found that TCRs clustered in the first cohort also tended to co-occur in the 130 or so validation repertoires. In both the original and validation cohorts, the classifier was reported to diagnose cytomegalovirus status with high specificity and sensitivity.

Cut back by 8 bases and 6 bases, the V and J ends lie 13 bases apart. In the germline V gene, CDR1 corresponds to ENHRY and CDR2 to SYGVKD. The CDR3 has 12 amino acids, counting the end cysteine and phenylalanine. The only DNA kept is the CDR3, 36 bases in frame from the first base. A word on this clone: Its antigen has not been determined. No much larger clone is present one base from it, and per-base qualities are unavailable.

The origin of this receptor is a woman aged 18-29 years in good health and CMV-seronegative. The sequence links TRBV10-3 to TRBJ1-2; possibly the D gene is TRBD1, per 5 matching bases. What was sequenced was PBMCs. CDR3 sequence: CAIPGQGHGYTF. The bases read TGTGCCATCCCCGGGCAGGGTCATGGCTACACCTTC.